The 22 T cell receptor beta chains below come from one sample, sequenced in a study of breast tumors, draining lymph nodes, adjacent tissues. Samples came from axillary lymph nodes draining the breast cancer. Each CDR3 protein is one row after TCRdb ran MiXCR on the multiplex PCR reads. The sample lists approximately 200,000 distinct CDR3 sequences, approximately 33% occurring once. Sample: axillary lymph node tissue. These receptors came from a female donor with breast cancer. Some clones in this sample may be carry-over from other donors' samples.

Points on this clonotype: This may be a read error, as it is one base from a much larger clone. The rearrangement links TRBV6-5 to TRBJ2-7, with D perhaps matching TRBD1 (6 bases). V lost 8 bases, J lost 3 bases, and 11 bases lay in between. Germline CDR1 is MNHEY and CDR2 is SVGAGI. The CDR3 has 12 amino acids. This CDR3 reads CASHRDIYEQYF. The CDR3 nucleotides are TGTGCCAGCCACCGGGACATCTACGAGCAGTACTTC.

This clonotype was observed at least ten times. The chain links TRBV5-4 to TRBJ2-7; 16 bases align to TRBD2. The CDR3 is 16 residues long. Trimming at V came to 3 bases and at J to 7 bases, leaving 7 bases not matched to a gene. Germline CDR1 SGHNT, CDR2 YYREEE (reference sequence). The CDR3 bases are TGTGCCAGCAGCTCAGGGACTAGCGGGAGGGCCGGGGAGCAGTACTTC. Protein sequence: CASSSGTSGRAGEQYF.

With regard to this clonotype: This likely comes from a read error, as the CDR3 has no conserved phenylalanine or tryptophan at its end. The limits of the CDR3 on the DNA are not certain, so only TCRdb's listed CDR3 is given. The chain links TRBV20-1 to TRBJ1-6; TRBD1 was called by the table and not checked on the DNA. The germline V gene encodes CDR1 DFQATT and CDR2 SNEGSKA (reference sequence). The CDR3 is made up of 8 amino acids, end residues included. This CDR3 reads CSAITSGT.

This clonotype showed up many times. This rearrangement joins TRBV20-1 to TRBJ2-2; TRBD1 matches 7 bases. The ends lost 6 bases at V and 1 base at J; junction bases unmatched: 8. Germline values: CDR1 DFQATT, CDR2 SNEGSKA (reference sequence). CDR3 length equals 15 residues. Here the CDR3 DNA reads TGCAGTGCCCCTCTGACAGGGCGGAACACCGGGGAGCTGTTTTTT. It codes for CSAPLTGRNTGELFF.

This chain joins TRBV29-1 and TRBJ1-4, with D tentatively TRBD1 (5 bases). Between the trimmed V and J ends, which lost 7 bases and 2 bases, there was a span of 11 bases. Per germline, CDR1 SQVTM and CDR2 ANQGSEA. The CDR3 is made up of 13 amino acids. CDR3 coding DNA: TGCAGCGCCCAAAGGGGCACTAATGAAAAACTGTTTTTT. This translates into CSAQRGTNEKLFF.

This clonotype was counted ten times or more. This rearrangement joins TRBV3-1 to TRBJ1-4; D remains ambiguous. V dropped 6 bases and J dropped 7 bases, with 15 bases sitting between them. This CDR3 has 14 residues. Germline assignment: CDR1 LGHDT and CDR2 YNNKEL (reference sequence). CDR3 coding DNA: TGTGCCAGCAGACAAACGGACCCAACTGAAAAACTGTTTTTT. It translates to CASRQTDPTEKLFF.

The chain uses TRBV10-3 and TRBJ2-3; D is possibly TRBD2 (7 bases). With 6 bases removed from V and 9 bases from J, the gap between germline ends came to 25 bases. The CDR3 length is 16 residues. Germline V gene data show CDR1 as ENHRY and CDR2 as SYGVKD. This chain's CDR3 is CAIRAAVSGGGKTQYF. The CDR3, as DNA: TGTGCCATCAGGGCCGCGGTGTCGGGGGGCGGAAAAACGCAGTATTTT.

This clonotype was observed a handful of times. The chain uses TRBV18 and TRBJ1-5; D uncertain. The CDR3 has 14 residues. Trimming cost V 4 bases and J 3 bases, with 10 bases left between them. CDR1 KGHSH and CDR2 LQKENI come from the germline V gene. CDR3 protein: CASSLGFDNQPQHF. Here the CDR3 DNA reads TGTGCCAGCTCACTTGGGTTCGACAATCAGCCCCAGCATTTT.

As concerns this clonotype: Mismatch with germline at one junction end may stem from a read error. The rearrangement joins TRBV24-1 to TRBJ2-1; 10 bases align to TRBD1. CDR1 and CDR2 (germline): KGHDR, SFDVKD. CDR3 length: 17 residues. The CDR3: CVTSDAPGTGERSEQFF. The CDR3 bases are TGTGTCACCAGTGATGCCCCCGGGACAGGGGAGAGAAGTGAGCAGTTCTTC.

The V call is TRBV28, the J call TRBJ1-6, with D possibly being TRBD1 (5 bases). V was pared by 6 bases and J by 12 bases, with 6 bases between. This CDR3 has 10 residues. CDR1 MDHEN and CDR2 SYDVKM come from the germline V gene. The CDR3 nucleotides are TGTGCCAGCAGGGGGGTACCCCTCCACTTT. Encoded protein: CASRGVPLHF.

This rearrangement joins TRBV9 to TRBJ2-3, with 9 bases matching TRBD1. This CDR3 is 14 amino acids long. V was clipped by 7 bases and J by 11 bases; unmatched bases: 14. From germline, CDR1 is SGDLS and CDR2 YYNGEE. CDR3 coding DNA: TGTGCCAGCGGTGGGACAGGGTCCCCCAATGAGCAGTATTTT. It yields the protein CASGGTGSPNEQYF.

This clonotype was counted between two and nine times. A clone one base away is much larger, so this may be a read error. The CDR3 region is CASSSYGTGGEQYF. The CDR3 coding sequence is TGTGCCAGCAGCTCCTACGGGACGGGGGGCGAGCAGTACTTC. The chain combines TRBV5-6 with TRBJ2-7, with 7 bases that match TRBD2. Trimming cost V 3 bases and J 6 bases; bases outside gene matches: 9. CDR3 length: 14 residues. CDR1 is SGHDT and CDR2 is YYEEEE in the germline V gene.

V and J are TRBV5-8 and TRBJ1-1; D is ambiguous. CDR1 SGHTS and CDR2 YDEGEE come from the germline V gene. The V gene lost 5 bases and the J gene lost 7 bases, with 9 bases spanning the gap. This CDR3 contains 11 residues. In nucleotides, the CDR3 is TGTGCCAGCAGTTTAGGATATGAAGCTTTCTTT. As protein: CASSLGYEAFF.

This clonotype was seen at least ten times. This chain links TRBV11-2 with TRBJ2-1; D is perhaps TRBD1 or TRBD2 (5 bases each). Germline CDR1 is SGHAT and CDR2 is FQNNGV. V was cut by 5 bases and J by 3 bases, with 11 bases left in between. The CDR3 totals 14 residues. The CDR3 is CASSPDGGYNEQFF. CDR3 coding DNA: TGTGCCAGCAGCCCGGATGGGGGCTACAATGAGCAGTTCTTC.

This clonotype showed up many times. The chain uses TRBV9 and TRBJ2-2, with TRBD1 as a possible D gene (5 bases). Trimming left V 7 bases short and J 1 base short, with 17 bases between. Germline V gene sequence: CDR1 SGDLS, CDR2 YYNGEE. CDR3 length: 16 amino acids. CDR3 region: CASHRGSTGNTGELFF. The DNA of the CDR3 is TGTGCCAGCCATCGCGGCTCTACAGGGAACACCGGGGAGCTGTTTTTT.

As to this clonotype: This may be a read error: a much more frequent sequence differs by one nucleotide. The chain carries TRBV6-2 or TRBV6-3 and TRBJ2-7; 7 bases line up with TRBD2. CDR1 is MNHEY and CDR2 is SVGEGT in the germline V gene. This CDR3 has 15 residues. The V and J ends lost 8 bases and 5 bases, in that order; junction bases with no gene match: 15. The CDR3 region is CASLGGSVREDEQYF. CDR3 bases: TGTGCCAGCCTTGGCGGGAGCGTTCGAGAGGACGAGCAGTACTTC.

The chain uses TRBV9 and TRBJ1-4; the match to TRBD1 covers 7 bases. The CDR3 contains 14 residues. Trimming at V came to 3 bases and at J to 16 bases, leaving 15 bases not matched to a gene. From germline, CDR1 is SGDLS and CDR2 YYNGEE. The DNA of the CDR3 is TGTGCCAGCAGCGCCCTGACAGGGTCGGGAAAAAAGTTTTTT. This gives the protein CASSALTGSGKKFF. Full variable domain (missing parts from reference TRBV9 and TRBJ1-4): DSGVTQTPKHLITATGQRVTLRCSPRSGDLSVYWYQQSLDQGLQFLIQYYNGEERAKGNILERFSAQQFPDLHSELNLSSLELGDSALYFCASSALTGSGKKFFGSGTQLSVL.

This clonotype was detected many times. The V and J genes are TRBV20-1 and TRBJ2-3; TRBD2 matches 13 bases. J lost 10 bases, V lost 2 bases, and 12 bases had no gene match. Germline lookup yields CDR1 DFQATT and CDR2 SNEGSKA (reference sequence). The CDR3 contains 16 residues. CDR3 nucleotide sequence: TGCAGTGCTAGACTACTAGCGGGGGGGGGTCAGATACCGCAGTATTTT. Amino acid sequence: CSARLLAGGGQIPQYF.

There are a few counts of this clonotype. Just one base apart from a much larger clone, this may be a read error. The chain links TRBV6-5 to TRBJ2-7, with D unresolved. The length of the CDR3 is 11 residues. Trimming removed 6 bases at V and 6 bases at J, with 9 bases between. Per germline, CDR1 MNHEY and CDR2 SVGAGI. In nucleotides, the CDR3 is TGTGCCAGCAGGCGGTTGGGCGAGCAGTACTTC. This sequence encodes CASRRLGEQYF.

Ten or more counts support this clonotype. The chain combines TRBV9 with TRBJ2-1; 10 bases are a match to TRBD2. V dropped 4 bases and J dropped 6; count of bases not matched to a gene: 7. Germline CDR1 is SGDLS and CDR2 is YYNGEE. The CDR3 runs 15 residues. The CDR3 sequence: CASSSPGLASNEQFF. CDR3 nucleotides: TGTGCCAGCAGCTCGCCGGGACTAGCGTCCAATGAGCAGTTCTTC.

Ten or more counts support this clonotype. CDR3 coding DNA: TGTGCCAGCAGTTCGCAGGCGCACCCCTCCTACTACGAGCAGTACTTC. Translation gives CASSSQAHPSYYEQYF. The rearrangement uses TRBV6-6 and TRBJ2-7; D not certain. This CDR3 spans 16 amino acids. The V end lost 4 bases, the J end lost 3 bases, and 19 bases lay between the germline ends. Germline-derived CDR1 and CDR2 are MNHNY and SVGAGI (reference sequence).

This clonotype was recorded a few times. The chain couples TRBV7-9 to TRBJ1-3; D is unclear. The germline V and J ends were trimmed by 1 base and 4 bases, with 5 bases remaining between them. Germline V CDR1 and CDR2: SEHNR, FQNEAQ (reference sequence). The CDR3 contains 13 residues. CDR3 sequence reads: CASSLVAGNTIYF. CDR3 DNA: TGTGCCAGCAGCTTAGTAGCGGGAAACACCATATATTTT.